This T cell receptor (beta chain) was recorded in a study of shared clonotypes between healthy human individuals. V was shortened by 7 bases and J by 0 bases, with 9 bases between the two germline ends. CDR1 is MNHNY and CDR2 is SVGAGI in the germline V gene (reference sequence). This CDR3 is 13 amino acids long. Terminally differentiated effector memory CD45RA+ cells were excluded by CCR7 positive selection of CD45RO-negative cells. Approximately 30,000 T cell genomes (around 200 ng DNA) went into each sorted-subset replicate. Sequencing was performed with immunoSEQ multiplex PCR; in TCRdb, only in-frame clones are kept and a portion is missing. The sample lists 800,000 to 950,000 clones, 90% to 98% occurring once.

This receptor was obtained from a man aged 25-45 years in good health. The rearrangement joins TRBV6-6 to TRBJ1-1, with unresolved D. The material sequenced was naive CD8+ T cells sorted from blood. This chain's CDR3 is CASKYSLNTEAFF. CDR3 DNA sequence: TGTGCCAGCAAGTATTCACTGAACACTGAAGCTTTCTTT.